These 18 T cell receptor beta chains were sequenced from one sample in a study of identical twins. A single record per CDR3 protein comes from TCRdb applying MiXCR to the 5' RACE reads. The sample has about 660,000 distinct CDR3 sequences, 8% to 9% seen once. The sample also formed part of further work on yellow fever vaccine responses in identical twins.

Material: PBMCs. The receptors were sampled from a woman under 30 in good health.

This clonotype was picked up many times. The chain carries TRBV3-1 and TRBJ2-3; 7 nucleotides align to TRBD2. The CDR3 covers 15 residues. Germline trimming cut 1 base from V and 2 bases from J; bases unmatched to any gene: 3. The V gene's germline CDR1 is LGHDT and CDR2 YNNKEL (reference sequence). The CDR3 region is CASSQGLAVTDTQYF. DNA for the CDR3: TGTGCCAGCAGCCAAGGCCTAGCGGTCACAGATACGCAGTATTTT.

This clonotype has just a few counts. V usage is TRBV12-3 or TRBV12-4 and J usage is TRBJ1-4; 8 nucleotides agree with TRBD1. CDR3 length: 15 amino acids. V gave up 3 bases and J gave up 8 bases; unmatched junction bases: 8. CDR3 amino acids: CASSFDRGAKEKLFF. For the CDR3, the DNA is TGTGCCAGCAGTTTTGACAGGGGAGCGAAAGAAAAACTGTTTTTT.

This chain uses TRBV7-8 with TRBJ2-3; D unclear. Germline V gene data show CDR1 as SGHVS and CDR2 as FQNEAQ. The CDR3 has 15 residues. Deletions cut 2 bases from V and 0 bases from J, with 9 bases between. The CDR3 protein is CASSLTTTSTDTQYF. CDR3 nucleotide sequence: TGTGCCAGCAGCTTAACCACTACTAGCACAGATACGCAGTATTTT.

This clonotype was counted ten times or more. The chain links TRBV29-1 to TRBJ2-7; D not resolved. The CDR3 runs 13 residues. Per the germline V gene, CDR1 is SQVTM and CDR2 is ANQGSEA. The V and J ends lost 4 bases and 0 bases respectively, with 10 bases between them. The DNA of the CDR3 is TGCAGCGTTGCTCGCCATTTCTCCTACGAGCAGTACTTC. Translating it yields CSVARHFSYEQYF.

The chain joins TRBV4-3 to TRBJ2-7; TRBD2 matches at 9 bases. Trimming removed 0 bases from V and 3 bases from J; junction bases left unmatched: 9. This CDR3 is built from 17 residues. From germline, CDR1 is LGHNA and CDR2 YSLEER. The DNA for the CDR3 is TGCGCCAGCAGCCAAGAGATGTTAGCGGGAGTAGGCTACGAGCAGTACTTC. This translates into CASSQEMLAGVGYEQYF.

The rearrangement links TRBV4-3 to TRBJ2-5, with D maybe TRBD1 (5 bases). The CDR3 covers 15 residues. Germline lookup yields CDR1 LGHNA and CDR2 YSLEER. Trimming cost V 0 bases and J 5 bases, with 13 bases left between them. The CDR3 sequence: CASSQERRAVETQYF. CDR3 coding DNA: TGCGCCAGCAGCCAAGAGCGCAGGGCGGTGGAGACCCAGTACTTC.

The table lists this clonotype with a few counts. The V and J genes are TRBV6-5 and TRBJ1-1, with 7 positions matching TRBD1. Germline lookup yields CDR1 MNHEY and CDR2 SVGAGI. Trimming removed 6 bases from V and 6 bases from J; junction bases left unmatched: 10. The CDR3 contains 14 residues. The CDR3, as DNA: TGTGCCAGCAGGTTAATCAACAGGGGCGCTGAAGCTTTCTTT. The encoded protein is CASRLINRGAEAFF.

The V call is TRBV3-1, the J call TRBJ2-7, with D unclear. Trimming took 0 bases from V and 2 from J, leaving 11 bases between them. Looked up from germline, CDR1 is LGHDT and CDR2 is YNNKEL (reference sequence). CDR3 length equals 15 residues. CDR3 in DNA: TGTGCCAGCAGCCAAGAGTTAATTGGTCCCTACGAGCAGTACTTC. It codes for CASSQELIGPYEQYF.

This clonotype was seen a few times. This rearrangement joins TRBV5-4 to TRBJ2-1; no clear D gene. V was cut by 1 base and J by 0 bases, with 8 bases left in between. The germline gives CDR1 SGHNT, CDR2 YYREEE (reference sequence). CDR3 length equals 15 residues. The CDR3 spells CASSLYADSYNEQFF. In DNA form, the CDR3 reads TGTGCCAGCAGCTTGTACGCAGACTCCTACAATGAGCAGTTCTTC.

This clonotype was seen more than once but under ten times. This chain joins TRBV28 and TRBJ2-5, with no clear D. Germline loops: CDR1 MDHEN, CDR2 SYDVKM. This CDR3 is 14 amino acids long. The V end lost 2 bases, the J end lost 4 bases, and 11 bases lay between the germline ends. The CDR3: CASSLRSPSETQYF. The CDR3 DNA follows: TGTGCCAGCAGTTTACGCTCCCCCTCAGAGACCCAGTACTTC.

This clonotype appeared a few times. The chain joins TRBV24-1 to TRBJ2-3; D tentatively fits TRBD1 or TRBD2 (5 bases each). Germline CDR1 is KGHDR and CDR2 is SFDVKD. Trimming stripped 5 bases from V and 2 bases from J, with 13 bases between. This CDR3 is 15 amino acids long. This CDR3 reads CATSAYGATTDTQYF. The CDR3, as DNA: TGTGCCACCAGTGCTTACGGGGCCACCACAGATACGCAGTATTTT.

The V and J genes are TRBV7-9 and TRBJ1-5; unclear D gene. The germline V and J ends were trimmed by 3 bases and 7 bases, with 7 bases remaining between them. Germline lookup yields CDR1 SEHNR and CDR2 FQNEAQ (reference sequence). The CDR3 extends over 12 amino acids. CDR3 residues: CASSFVEQPQHF. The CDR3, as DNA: TGTGCCAGCAGCTTCGTAGAGCAGCCCCAGCATTTT.

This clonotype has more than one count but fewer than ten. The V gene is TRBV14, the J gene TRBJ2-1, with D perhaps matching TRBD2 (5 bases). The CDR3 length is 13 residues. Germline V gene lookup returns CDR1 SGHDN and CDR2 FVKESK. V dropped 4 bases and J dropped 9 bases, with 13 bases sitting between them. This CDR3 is CASSPRGSLEQFF. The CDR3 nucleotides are TGTGCCAGCAGCCCACGAGGGAGTCTTGAGCAGTTCTTC.

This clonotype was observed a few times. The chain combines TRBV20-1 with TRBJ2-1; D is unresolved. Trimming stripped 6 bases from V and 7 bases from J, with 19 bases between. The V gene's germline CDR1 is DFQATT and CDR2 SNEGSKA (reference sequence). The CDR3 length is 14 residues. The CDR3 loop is CSAQVSNLVNEQFF. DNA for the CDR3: TGCAGTGCCCAAGTCTCAAACTTAGTTAATGAGCAGTTCTTC.

Here the CDR3 DNA reads TGTGCCAGCAGTTACGCGGGCGTCTACGAGCAGTACTTC. Translated, it gives CASSYAGVYEQYF. The chain links TRBV6-2 or TRBV6-3 to TRBJ2-7; maybe TRBD2 (5 bases). The CDR3 is 13 amino acids. The V gene's germline CDR1 is MNHEY and CDR2 SVGEGT. V was shortened by 2 bases and J by 3 bases, with 8 bases between the two germline ends.

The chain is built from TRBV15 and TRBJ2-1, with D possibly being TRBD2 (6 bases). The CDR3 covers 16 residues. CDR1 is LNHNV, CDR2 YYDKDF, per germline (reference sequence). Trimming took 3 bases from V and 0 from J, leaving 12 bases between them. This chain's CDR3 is CATSSRGKSSYNEQFF. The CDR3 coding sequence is TGTGCCACCAGCAGTCGCGGGAAGAGCTCCTACAATGAGCAGTTCTTC.

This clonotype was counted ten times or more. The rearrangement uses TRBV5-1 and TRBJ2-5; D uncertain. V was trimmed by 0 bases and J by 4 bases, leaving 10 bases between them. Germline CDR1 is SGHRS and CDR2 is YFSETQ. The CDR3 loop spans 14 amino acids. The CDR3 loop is CASSLEGGRETQYF. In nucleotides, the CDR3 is TGCGCCAGCAGCTTGGAGGGCGGTAGAGAGACCCAGTACTTC.

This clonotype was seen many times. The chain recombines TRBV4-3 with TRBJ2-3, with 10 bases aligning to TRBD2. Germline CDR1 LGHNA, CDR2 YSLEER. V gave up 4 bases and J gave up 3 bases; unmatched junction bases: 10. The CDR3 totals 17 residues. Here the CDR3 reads CASSPSTAGGPTDTQYF. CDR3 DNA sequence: TGCGCCAGCAGCCCGTCAACAGCGGGAGGGCCGACAGATACGCAGTATTTT.